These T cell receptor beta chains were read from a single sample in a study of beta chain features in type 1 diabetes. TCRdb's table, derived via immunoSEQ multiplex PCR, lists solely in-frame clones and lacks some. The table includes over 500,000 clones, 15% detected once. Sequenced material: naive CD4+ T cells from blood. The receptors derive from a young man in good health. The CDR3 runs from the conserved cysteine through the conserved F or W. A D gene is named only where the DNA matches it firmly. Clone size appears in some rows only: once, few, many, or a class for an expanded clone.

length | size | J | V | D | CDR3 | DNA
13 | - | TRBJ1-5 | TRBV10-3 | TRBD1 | CAISTGVGQPQHF | TGTGCCATCAGTACAGGGGTAGGACAGCCCCAGCATTTT
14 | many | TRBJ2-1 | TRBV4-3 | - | CASSQEPVLHEQFF | TGCGCCAGCAGCCAAGAGCCGGTTTTGCATGAGCAGTTCTTC
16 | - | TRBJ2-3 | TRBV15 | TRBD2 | CATSRAPSGSTDTQYF | TGTGCCACCAGCAGAGCCCCTAGCGGAAGCACAGATACGCAGTATTTT
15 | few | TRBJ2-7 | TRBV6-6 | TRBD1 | CASSYTRGRSYEQYF | TGTGCCAGCAGTTATACGAGGGGGCGCTCCTACGAGCAGTACTTC
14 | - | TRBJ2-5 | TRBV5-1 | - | CASSLGYTHGTQYF | TGCGCCAGCAGCTTAGGCTACACCCACGGGACCCAGTACTTC
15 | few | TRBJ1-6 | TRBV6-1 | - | CASSEARVENSPLHF | TGTGCCAGCAGTGAAGCGCGAGTTGAGAATTCACCCCTCCACTTT
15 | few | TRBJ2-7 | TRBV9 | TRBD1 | CASSDSRDRAYEQYF | TGTGCCAGCAGCGATTCCCGGGACAGGGCCTACGAGCAGTACTTC
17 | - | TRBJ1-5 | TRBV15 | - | CATSRVQQPYSNQPQHF | TGTGCCACCAGCAGAGTTCAGCAGCCGTATAGCAATCAGCCCCAGCATTTT
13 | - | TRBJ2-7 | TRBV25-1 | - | CASTLNTGFEQYF | TGTGCCAGCACCTTGAATACGGGGTTCGAGCAGTACTTC
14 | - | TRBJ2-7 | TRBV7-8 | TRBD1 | CASSLIGTGNEQYF | TGTGCCAGCAGCTTAATAGGGACAGGGAACGAGCAGTACTTC
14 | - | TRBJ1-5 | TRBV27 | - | CASRTGKDNQPQHF | TGTGCCAGCAGAACCGGCAAAGACAATCAGCCCCAGCATTTT
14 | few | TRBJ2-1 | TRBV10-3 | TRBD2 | CAIMATSGINEQFF | TGTGCCATCATGGCAACTAGCGGGATCAATGAGCAGTTCTTC
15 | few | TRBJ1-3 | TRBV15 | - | CATSRGGLSGNTIYF | TGTGCCACCAGCAGAGGAGGACTCTCTGGAAACACCATATATTTT
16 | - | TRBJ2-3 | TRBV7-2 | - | CASSLTRGSNTDTQYF | TGTGCCAGCAGCTTAACTCGAGGCTCCAACACAGATACGCAGTATTTT
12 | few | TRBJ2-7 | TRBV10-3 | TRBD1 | CAISAQGNEQYF | TGTGCCATCAGTGCACAGGGGAACGAGCAGTACTTC
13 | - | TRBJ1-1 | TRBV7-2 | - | CASSKTVPFEAFF | TGTGCCAGCAGCAAGACAGTACCATTTGAAGCTTTCTTT
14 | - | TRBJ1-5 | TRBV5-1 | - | CASTTTVGNQPQHF | TGCGCCAGCACTACGACAGTGGGTAACCAGCCCCAGCATTTT
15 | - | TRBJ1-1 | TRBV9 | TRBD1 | CASSVGGQGNTEAFF | TGTGCCAGCAGCGTAGGGGGACAGGGGAACACTGAAGCTTTCTTT
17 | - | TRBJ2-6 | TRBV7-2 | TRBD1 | CASSLRTGGTGANVLTF | TGTGCCAGCAGCCTCCGGACAGGGGGCACTGGGGCCAACGTCCTGACTTTC
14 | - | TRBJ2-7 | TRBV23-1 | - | CASSHPDRRDEQYF | TGCGCCAGCAGTCATCCGGACAGGAGGGACGAGCAGTACTTC
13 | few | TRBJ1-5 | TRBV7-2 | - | CASSQSWDQPQHF | TGTGCCAGCAGCCAATCATGGGATCAGCCCCAGCATTTT
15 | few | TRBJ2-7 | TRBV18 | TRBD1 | CASSPAGQGGYEQYF | TGTGCCAGCTCACCTGCGGGACAGGGGGGATACGAGCAGTACTTC
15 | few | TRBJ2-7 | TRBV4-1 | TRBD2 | CASSQGLAGYFEQYF | TGCGCCAGCAGCCAAGGACTAGCGGGATACTTCGAGCAGTACTTC
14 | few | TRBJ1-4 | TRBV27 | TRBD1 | CASSRQGDLGKLFF | TGTGCCAGCAGTAGACAGGGGGATCTTGGAAAACTGTTTTTT
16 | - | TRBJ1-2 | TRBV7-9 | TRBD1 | CASSPRRDRELYGYTF | TGTGCCAGCAGCCCCAGACGGGACAGGGAATTATATGGCTACACCTTC
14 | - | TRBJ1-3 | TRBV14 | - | CASSQEWGRNTIYF | TGTGCCAGCAGCCAAGAGTGGGGTCGAAACACCATATATTTT
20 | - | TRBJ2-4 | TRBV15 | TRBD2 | CATSRDYGTSGRSAKNIQYF | TGTGCCACCAGCAGAGATTACGGGACTAGCGGGAGATCGGCCAAAAACATTCAGTACTTC
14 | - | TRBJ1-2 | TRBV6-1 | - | CASSETLGPYGYTF | TGTGCCAGCAGTGAGACCTTAGGGCCTTATGGCTACACCTTC
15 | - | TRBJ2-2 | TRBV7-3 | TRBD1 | CASSPGQGDTGELFF | TGTGCCAGCAGCCCCGGACAGGGAGACACCGGGGAGCTGTTTTTT
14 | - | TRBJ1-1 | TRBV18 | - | CASSFQEAGTEAFF | TGTGCCAGCTCATTCCAGGAGGCGGGCACTGAAGCTTTCTTT
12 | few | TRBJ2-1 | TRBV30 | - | CAWTQGYNEQFF | TGTGCCTGGACCCAGGGGTACAATGAGCAGTTCTTC
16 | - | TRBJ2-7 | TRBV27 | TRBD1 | CASSYRGTGVSGEQYF | TGTGCCAGCAGTTATCGAGGGACAGGGGTTAGCGGCGAGCAGTACTTC
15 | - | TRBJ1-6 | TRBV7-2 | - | CASSLEVTENSPLHF | TGTGCCAGCAGCTTAGAGGTGACAGAGAATTCACCCCTCCACTTT
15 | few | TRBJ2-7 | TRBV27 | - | CASRPLGDKMYEQYF | TGTGCCAGCAGACCCTTAGGAGACAAAATGTACGAGCAGTACTTC
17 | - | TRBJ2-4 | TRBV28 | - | CASSLSPLGQGKNIQYF | TGTGCCAGCAGTTTATCTCCCCTAGGGCAGGGGAAAAACATTCAGTACTTC
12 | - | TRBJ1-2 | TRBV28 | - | CASSSAGYGYTF | TGTGCCTCGTCTTCGGCGGGCTATGGCTACACCTTC
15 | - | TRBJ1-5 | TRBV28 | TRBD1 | CASSAGQVGVQPQHF | TGTGCCAGCAGCGCGGGACAGGTTGGGGTTCAGCCCCAGCATTTT
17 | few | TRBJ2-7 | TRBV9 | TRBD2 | CASSLSSGGAGPYEQYF | TGTGCCAGCAGCTTATCTAGCGGGGGGGCTGGTCCGTACGAGCAGTACTTC
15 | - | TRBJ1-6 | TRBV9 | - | CASSVEGSYNSPLHF | TGTGCCAGCAGCGTAGAGGGCAGTTATAATTCACCCCTCCACTTT
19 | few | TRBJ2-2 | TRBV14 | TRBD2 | CASSLRTSGRQRGTGELFF | TGTGCCAGCAGCCTAAGGACTAGCGGGAGACAACGGGGCACCGGGGAGCTGTTTTTT
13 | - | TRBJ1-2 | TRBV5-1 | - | CASSLGSPYGYTF | TGCGCCAGCAGCTTGGGGTCCCCGTATGGCTACACCTTC
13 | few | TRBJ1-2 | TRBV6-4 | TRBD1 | CASSGAGGNGYTF | TGTGCCAGCAGTGGAGCAGGGGGCAATGGCTACACCTTC
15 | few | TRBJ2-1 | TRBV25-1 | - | CASIWRTPAYNEQFF | TGTGCCAGCATTTGGCGGACTCCTGCCTACAATGAGCAGTTCTTC
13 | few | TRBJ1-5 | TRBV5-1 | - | CASSLGPNQPQHF | TGCGCCAGCAGCTTGGGTCCCAATCAGCCCCAGCATTTT
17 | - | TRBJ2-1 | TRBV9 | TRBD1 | CASSPQNRGSSYNEQFF | TGTGCCAGCAGCCCCCAAAACAGGGGGAGCTCCTACAATGAGCAGTTCTTC
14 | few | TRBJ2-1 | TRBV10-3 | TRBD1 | CAISGDRGRNEQFF | TGTGCCATCAGTGGTGACAGGGGGCGGAATGAGCAGTTCTTC
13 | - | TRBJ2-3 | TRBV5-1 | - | CASSLGTSDTQYF | TGCGCCAGCAGCTTGGGCACCTCAGATACGCAGTATTTT
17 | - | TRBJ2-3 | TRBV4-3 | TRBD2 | CASSQDRGGARTDTQYF | TGCGCCAGCAGCCAAGATCGGGGGGGGGCCAGGACAGATACGCAGTATTTT